Below are 19 T cell receptor beta chains sequenced from a single sample in a study of CD8+ T cells in alopecia areata. The treatment here: oral pan-JAK inhibitor, 5-10 mg twice daily. It was cDNA, reverse transcribed from extracted RNA, that served as the sequencing template. The data were produced by immunoSEQ multiplex PCR, yet TCRdb's version contains in-frame clones alone and is incomplete. Of 150,000 to 200,000 clones in the sample, roughly two thirds were seen once. The sequenced sample was CD4+ T cells sorted from blood, obtained at week 4, from a patient treated with tofacitinib. All receptors come from a human donor with alopecia areata.

The chain carries TRBV29-1 and TRBJ2-2; D tentatively fits TRBD1 or TRBD2 (5 bases each). Trimming left V 4 bases short and J 4 bases short, with 7 bases between. Germline assignment: CDR1 SQVTM and CDR2 ANQGSEA. This CDR3 has 12 amino acids. The CDR3 sequence is CSVAGRTGELFF. The CDR3 nucleotides are TGCAGCGTTGCGGGGCGCACCGGGGAGCTGTTTTTT.

This clone was seen only a few times. This chain uses TRBV9 with TRBJ2-5; D is unresolved. CDR3 size: 14 residues. V lost 0 bases to trimming and J lost 0 bases, with 6 bases between them. CDR1 and CDR2 from the germline V gene are SGDLS and YYNGEE. CDR3 nucleotides: TGTGCCAGCAGCGTAGATCCGTACCAAGAGACCCAGTACTTC. This encodes CASSVDPYQETQYF.

The chain links TRBV5-1 to TRBJ2-6; possibly TRBD1 or TRBD2 for D (5 bases each). The length of the CDR3 is 15 residues. Germline V gene sequence: CDR1 SGHRS, CDR2 YFSETQ. The germline V and J ends were trimmed by 2 bases and 1 base, with 7 bases remaining between them. As DNA, the CDR3 is TGCGCCAGCAGCTTAGGGACGTCTGGGGCCAACGTCCTGACTTTC. Its protein is CASSLGTSGANVLTF.

The CDR3 is CAWTRGGRSDTQYF. For the CDR3, the DNA is TGTGCCTGGACGCGGGGGGGCCGCTCAGATACGCAGTATTTT. The V and J genes are TRBV30 and TRBJ2-3; 9 bases line up with TRBD2. CDR1 is GTSNPN and CDR2 is SVGIG in the germline V gene (reference sequence). The CDR3 extends over 14 amino acids. The J segment lost 4 bases and the V segment lost 4 bases, leaving 6 bases of the junction unmatched.

The rearrangement uses TRBV2 and TRBJ1-5, with D unresolved. Germline V CDR1 and CDR2: SNHLY, FYNNEI. The length of the CDR3 is 12 residues. Trimming removed 6 bases from V and 9 bases from J, with 12 bases in between. The CDR3 region has the DNA TGTGCCAGCAGCGAGAGACCCGTGCCCCAGCATTTT. It yields the protein CASSERPVPQHF.

The V gene is TRBV7-3, the J gene TRBJ2-5; D not resolved. The CDR3 has 13 residues. From germline, CDR1 is SGHTA and CDR2 FQGTGA. V was cut by 5 bases and J by 3 bases, with 10 bases left in between. CDR3 sequence: CASSLHTKETQYF. In DNA, the CDR3 is TGTGCCAGCAGCCTCCACACGAAAGAGACCCAGTACTTC.

The rearrangement links TRBV30 to TRBJ1-5, with TRBD1 as a possible D gene (5 bases). V shed 6 bases and J shed 0 bases, with 12 bases lying between them. Per germline, CDR1 GTSNPN and CDR2 SVGIG (reference sequence). The CDR3 length is 14 residues. CDR3 DNA sequence: TGTGCCTGCGGGTCGGGGCCTAGCAATCAGCCCCAGCATTTT. Its translation is CACGSGPSNQPQHF. Full variable domain (remainder filled in from reference TRBV30 and TRBJ1-5): SQTIHQWPATLVQPVGSPLSLECTVEGTSNPNLYWYRQAAGRGLQLLFYSVGIGQISSEVPQNLSASRPQDRQFILSSKKLLLSDSGFYLCACGSGPSNQPQHFGDGTRLSIL.

This clone was detected ten times or more. The genes are TRBV7-2 and TRBJ2-3; weak D call: TRBD2 (7 bases). This CDR3 has 16 amino acids. With 2 bases removed from V and 2 bases from J, the gap between germline ends came to 14 bases. CDR1 is SGHTA and CDR2 is FQGNSA in the germline V gene. As DNA, the CDR3 is TGTGCCAGCAGCTTAAGGGGGGGGGCCGCCACAGATACGCAGTATTTT. Residues: CASSLRGGAATDTQYF.

This rearrangement joins TRBV19 to TRBJ2-5; maybe TRBD2 (6 bases). Trimming left V 11 bases short and J 5 bases short, with 9 bases between. Germline assignment: CDR1 LNHDA and CDR2 SQIVND (reference sequence). There are 10 residues in the CDR3. CDR3 nucleotides: TGTGCCGGAGGGCCGGAGACCCAGTACTTC. Encoded protein: CAGGPETQYF.

This clone was seen only a few times. The V and J genes are TRBV11-2 and TRBJ1-6; D not resolved. The CDR3 loop spans 15 amino acids. Trimming cost V 1 base and J 5 bases, with 9 bases left between them. Looked up from germline, CDR1 is SGHAT and CDR2 is FQNNGV. The CDR3 nucleotides read TGTGCCAGCAGCTTAGGGCAGGCTAATAATTCACCCCTCCACTTT. Its translation: CASSLGQANNSPLHF.

This clone came up a few times. This chain uses TRBV30 with TRBJ2-1; possibly TRBD1 for D (6 bases). Per germline, CDR1 GTSNPN and CDR2 SVGIG (reference sequence). V gave up 6 bases and J gave up 5 bases, with 20 bases separating them. The CDR3 length is 15 residues. The CDR3 reads CACRLGWGRHNEQFF. The CDR3, as DNA: TGTGCCTGCCGTTTGGGGTGGGGGCGGCACAATGAGCAGTTCTTC.

J is TRBJ2-1 and V is TRBV2; D may be TRBD1 (6 bases). Trimming removed 7 bases at V and 6 bases at J, with 13 bases between. The CDR3 has 13 amino acids. Germline CDR1 reads SNHLY; CDR2 reads FYNNEI. The CDR3 here is CASIGAGVNEQFF. CDR3 DNA: TGTGCCAGCATTGGGGCAGGGGTCAATGAGCAGTTCTTC.

This clone has just a few counts. The rearrangement links TRBV29-1 to TRBJ1-6; 9 bases line up with TRBD1. V lost 4 bases and J lost 9; bases outside the gene matches: 4. The CDR3 runs to 13 residues. Germline values: CDR1 SQVTM, CDR2 ANQGSEA. CDR3 nucleotide sequence: TGCAGCGTTGGGGACAGGGAAAGTTCACCCCTCCACTTT. Translation gives CSVGDRESSPLHF.

The chain's CDR3 is CAWRGINYGYTF. CDR3 nucleotides: TGTGCCTGGAGGGGAATAAACTATGGCTACACCTTC. The chain has TRBV30 and TRBJ1-2; D unresolved. The ends were cut back, 3 bases at V and 2 bases at J, with 7 bases in the middle. In germline, CDR1 is GTSNPN, CDR2 SVGIG (reference sequence). This CDR3 has 12 residues.

The V gene is TRBV29-1, the J gene TRBJ1-2, with TRBD1 matching 11 bases. Germline CDR1 SQVTM, CDR2 ANQGSEA. V shed 7 bases and J 7 bases; nucleotides not matched to a gene: 8. CDR3 length: 13 amino acids. The CDR3 protein is CSGWTGGIRGYTF. In nucleotides, the CDR3 is TGCAGCGGCTGGACAGGGGGCATCCGTGGCTACACCTTC.

The CDR3: CASSQDLGVSHQETQYF. The CDR3 DNA reads as TGCGCCAGCAGCCAAGATTTGGGTGTGTCGCACCAAGAGACCCAGTACTTC. V gene TRBV4-3 combines with J gene TRBJ2-5; D is undetermined. Germline V gene lookup returns CDR1 LGHNA and CDR2 YSLEER. Trimming removed 0 bases from V and 0 bases from J, with 14 bases in between. The length of the CDR3 is 17 residues.

This clone was seen more than once but under ten times. V gene TRBV10-3 combines with J gene TRBJ1-2; D not certain. Germline-derived CDR1 and CDR2 are ENHRY and SYGVKD. The CDR3 loop spans 12 amino acids. Between the trimmed V and J ends, which lost 3 bases and 6 bases, there was a span of 8 bases. Written as DNA, the CDR3 is TGTGCCATCAGTGAAACATTGCATGGCTACACCTTC. It codes for CAISETLHGYTF.

This chain joins TRBV5-1 and TRBJ2-2; D not resolved. Trimming removed 4 bases from V and 0 bases from J, with 4 bases in between. The CDR3 runs 13 residues. Germline values: CDR1 SGHRS, CDR2 YFSETQ. The CDR3 sequence is CASSNTNTGELFF. In DNA form, the CDR3 reads TGCGCCAGCAGCAACACGAACACCGGGGAGCTGTTTTTT. Full variable domain (missing parts from reference TRBV5-1 and TRBJ2-2): KAGVTQTPRYLIKTRGQQVTLSCSPISGHRSVSWYQQTPGQGLQFLFEYFSETQRNKGNFPGRFSGRQFSNSRSEMNVSTLELGDSALYLCASSNTNTGELFFGEGSRLTVL.

The J gene is TRBJ1-5, the V gene TRBV29-1; D not resolved. CDR3 size: 13 residues. From germline, CDR1 is SQVTM and CDR2 ANQGSEA. V was shortened by 7 bases and J by 10 bases, with 20 bases between the two germline ends. CDR3 sequence reads: CSALGEGTSPQHF. The DNA for the CDR3 is TGCAGCGCCCTCGGAGAGGGTACTTCCCCCCAGCATTTT.